This T cell receptor beta chain was retrieved from a study of high-grade serous ovarian cancer treatment subgroups. At the level of the study: Mean per sample: about 14,000 reads, about 6,900 unique TCR beta rearrangements.

Study-level results: These tumor repertoires lack spatial information from bulk sequencing.

Deletions cut 0 bases from V and 7 bases from J, with 10 bases between. The CDR3 length is 13 residues. Germline V gene sequence: CDR1 MNHNY, CDR2 SVGAGI (reference sequence). Assay: immunoSEQ multiplex PCR; the TCRdb copy retains only in-frame clones and omits some. The table lists roughly 8,300 clones, 50% to 75% of them singletons. In the case of this clone: Its target is unknown.

Tumor tissue was taken before any definitive surgery or chemotherapy was given. The chain recombines TRBV6-6 with TRBJ2-7, with D possibly being TRBD2 (5 bases). The material sequenced was tumor tissue. The sequence derives from a human donor with high-grade serous ovarian cancer. The CDR3 DNA sequence: TGTGCCAGCAGTTACTCGACGGGGTGGGAGCAGTACTTC. It yields the protein CASSYSTGWEQYF.